This paragraph reports one T cell receptor beta chain. Use of 60 Vbeta and 13 Jbeta primers characterized the PCR. Data came from immunoSEQ multiplex PCR; TCRdb stores just in-frame clones and leaves some out. This repertoire shows about 130,000 clones, about three quarters found once; its top ten account for approximately 1%. These data are taken from a study of cytomegalovirus exposure and HLA in healthy donors. Recording of this donor's CMV serostatus was not done. Sequencing was carried out using PBMCs. The TCR sequence derives from a human donor in good health.

The DNA for the CDR3 is TGTGCCACCACCCAGGGAGATACGCAGTATTTT. Protein product: CATTQGDTQYF. V usage is TRBV25-1 and J usage is TRBJ2-3; D perhaps matches TRBD1 (5 bases). The V gene lost 10 bases and the J gene lost 5 bases, with 10 bases spanning the gap. The CDR3 runs 11 residues. Germline values: CDR1 MGHDK, CDR2 SYGVNS.